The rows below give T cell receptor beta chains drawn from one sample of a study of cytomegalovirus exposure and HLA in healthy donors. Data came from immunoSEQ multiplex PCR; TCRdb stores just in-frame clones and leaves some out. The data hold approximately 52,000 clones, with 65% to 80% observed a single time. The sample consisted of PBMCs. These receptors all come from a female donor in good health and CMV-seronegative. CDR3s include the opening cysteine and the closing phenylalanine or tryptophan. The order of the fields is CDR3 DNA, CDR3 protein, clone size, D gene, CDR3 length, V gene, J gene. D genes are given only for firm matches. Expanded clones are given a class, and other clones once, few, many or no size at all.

TGTGCCAGCAGACTCCGGGACAGGGCTGGGGAGCAGTACTTC	CASRLRDRAGEQYF	.	TRBD1	14	TRBV28	TRBJ2-7
TGTGCCAGCAGCTTATCTCCAGGGGGCGCAAAAGTGGGTGAGCAGTTCTTC	CASSLSPGGAKVGEQFF	.	TRBD1	17	TRBV11-3	TRBJ2-1
TGTGCCAGCTCACCACCTGACAGACCTACAGATACGCAGTATTTT	CASSPPDRPTDTQYF	.	.	15	TRBV18	TRBJ2-3
TGTGCCAGCAGTCCCTATACCTCCTACGAGCAGTACTTC	CASSPYTSYEQYF	.	.	13	TRBV6-6	TRBJ2-7
TGTGCCAGCAGGTTTGCAGGTAATGATCAGCCCCAGCATTTT	CASRFAGNDQPQHF	.	.	14	TRBV28	TRBJ1-5
TGCGCCAGCAGCCTCCGACAGGGGCTTAACGAGCAGTACTTC	CASSLRQGLNEQYF	.	TRBD1	14	TRBV5-1	TRBJ2-7
TGTGCCAGCAGCGTAAAAGACAGGGCGAGCTATGGCTACACCTTC	CASSVKDRASYGYTF	once	TRBD1	15	TRBV5-5	TRBJ1-2
TGTGCCAGCAGCCCTAGACTAGCGGGAGTAGAAGAGCAGTACTTC	CASSPRLAGVEEQYF	.	TRBD2	15	TRBV6-6	TRBJ2-5
TGTGCCAGCAGCCCCGGGTTAGGCGGAGATACGCAGTATTTT	CASSPGLGGDTQYF	.	.	14	TRBV11-3	TRBJ2-3
TGTGCCAGCAGTTTTGGAAGAGCACTAGCGGGGCAAGAGACCCAGTACTTC	CASSFGRALAGQETQYF	.	TRBD2	17	TRBV28	TRBJ2-5
TGTGCTAGTGGTTTGTCGTTGGGGGGTAGCACAGATACGCAGTATTTT	CASGLSLGGSTDTQYF	.	.	16	TRBV12-5	TRBJ2-3
TGTGCCAGCAGCTTGAGCGGGAGAGCGGGGGAGACCCAGTACTTC	CASSLSGRAGETQYF	once	TRBD2	15	TRBV5-6	TRBJ2-5
TGTGCCAGCAGCTTCGAGGGAAACACTGAAGCTTTCTTT	CASSFEGNTEAFF	.	.	13	TRBV7-6	TRBJ1-1